This T cell receptor delta chain was recorded in a study of Vδ1+ human thymocytes. Study-wide results and caveats: Thymic TRG and TRD repertoires appeared highly polyclonal. Thymic delta-chain repertoires held roughly 20% Vdelta2 sequences and few Vdelta3, despite high sort purity.

Concerning this clone itself: Its matching antigen is unknown.

Between about 97% and 99.6% of sorted thymocytes were Vdelta1+. RNA was extracted from the cells and then reverse transcribed. Pooled V-gene forward primers with one constant-region reverse primer generated the CDR3 amplicons by multiplex PCR. TCRdb reapplied CATT to the multiplex PCR reads. The sample includes 45,000 to 60,000 delta-chain clones, less than 20% of them seen just once. The CDR3 consists of 20 residues. Germline loops: CDR1 TSWWSYY, CDR2 QGS. After removal of 7 bases from V and 0 bases from J, the junction contained 23 bases not matched to a gene. What was sequenced was Vdelta1+ gamma-delta thymocytes from the thymus. Stated subset: FACS-sorted CD3+ TCRalphabeta- TCRVdelta1+ TCRVdelta2- thymocytes. This sequence was found in a boy younger than two who had congenital heart surgery. The V gene is TRDV1, the J gene TRDJ1; 7 nucleotides line up with TRDD3. The CDR3 DNA reads as TGTGCTCTTGTTCCGTGTACCATGGGGGACCACGATGGGTACACCGATAAACTCATCTTT. As protein: CALVPCTMGDHDGYTDKLIF.